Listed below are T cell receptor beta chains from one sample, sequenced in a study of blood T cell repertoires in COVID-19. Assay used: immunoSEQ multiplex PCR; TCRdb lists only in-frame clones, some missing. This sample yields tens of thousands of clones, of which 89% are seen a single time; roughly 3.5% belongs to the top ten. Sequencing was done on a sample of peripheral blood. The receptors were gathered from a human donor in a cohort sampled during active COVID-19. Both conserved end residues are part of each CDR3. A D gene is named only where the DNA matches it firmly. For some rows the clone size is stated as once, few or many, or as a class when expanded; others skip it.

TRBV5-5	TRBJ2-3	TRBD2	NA	TGTGCCAGCAGCCCCGGGACTAGCGGGGGCACAGATACGCAGTATTTT	CASSPGTSGGTDTQYF
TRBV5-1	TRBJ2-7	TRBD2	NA	TGCGCCAGCAGCTTGACTAGCGGGGGGAATTACGAGCAGTACTTC	CASSLTSGGNYEQYF
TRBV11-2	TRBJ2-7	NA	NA	TGTGCCAGCAGCTTAGACCGGGAACACGAGCAGTACTTC	CASSLDREHEQYF
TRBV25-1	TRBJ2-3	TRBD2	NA	TGTGCCAGCAGTGTCGGGGGGGTTAACACAGATACGCAGTATTTT	CASSVGGVNTDTQYF
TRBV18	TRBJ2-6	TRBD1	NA	TGTGCCAGCTCACCGCGACAGGGTCCATCTGGGGCCAACGTCCTGACTTTC	CASSPRQGPSGANVLTF
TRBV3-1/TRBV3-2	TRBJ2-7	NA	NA	TGTGCCAGCAGCCCCTCGCTAAGCTCCTACGAGCAGTACTTC	CASSPSLSSYEQYF
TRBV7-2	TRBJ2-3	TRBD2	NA	TGTGCCAGCAGCGAGGGGACTAGCGGGGGGACAGATACGCAGTATTTT	CASSEGTSGGTDTQYF
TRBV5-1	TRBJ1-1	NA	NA	TGCGCCAGCAGCTTGATTTGGGGCGCTGAAGCTTTCTTT	CASSLIWGAEAFF
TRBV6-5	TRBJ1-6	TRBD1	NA	TGTGCCAGCAGTTATACCGGACAGGGGGCAAGTTCACCCCTCCACTTT	CASSYTGQGASSPLHF
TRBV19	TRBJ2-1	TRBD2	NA	TGTGCCAGTAGTATTGGTTGGAGCGGGGGCCACTCCTACAATGAGCAGTTCTTC	CASSIGWSGGHSYNEQFF
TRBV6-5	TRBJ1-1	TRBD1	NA	TGTGCCAGCAGTTACTACAGGGGTTCCAACACTGAAGCTTTCTTT	CASSYYRGSNTEAFF
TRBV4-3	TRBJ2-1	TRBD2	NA	TGCGCCAGCAGCCAAGATCTGACTAGCGGGTCACGCTCCTACAATGAGCAGTTCTTC	CASSQDLTSGSRSYNEQFF
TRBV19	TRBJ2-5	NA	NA	TGTGCCAGTAGCACCGGGGGGCCAGAGACCCAGTACTTC	CASSTGGPETQYF
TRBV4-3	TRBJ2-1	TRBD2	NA	TGCGCCAGCAGCCAAGTCGCGGGGGGAAACAATGAGCAGTTCTTC	CASSQVAGGNNEQFF
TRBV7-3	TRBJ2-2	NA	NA	TGTGCCAGCAGCTTAGGTAGTACCGGGGAGCTGTTTTTT	CASSLGSTGELFF
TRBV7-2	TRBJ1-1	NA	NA	TGTGCCAGCAGCTTAAGCCCCGGGACTGAAGCTTTCTTT	CASSLSPGTEAFF
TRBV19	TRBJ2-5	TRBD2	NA	TGTGCCAGTAGTATGCCACTAGCGGGCTACAAAGATCAAGAGACCCAGTACTTC	CASSMPLAGYKDQETQYF
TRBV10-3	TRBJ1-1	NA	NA	TGTGCCATCGCGGAGGGGCGAACGAACACTGAAGCTTTCTTT	CAIAEGRTNTEAFF
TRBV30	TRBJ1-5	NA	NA	TGTGCCTGGAGTTTTGGGCAGGATCAGCCCCAGCATTTT	CAWSFGQDQPQHF
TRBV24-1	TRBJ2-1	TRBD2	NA	TGTGCCACCAGTGCGGTCGGGGGGGCCACCTACAATGAGCAGTTCTTC	CATSAVGGATYNEQFF
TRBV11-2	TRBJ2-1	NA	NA	TGTGCCAGCAGCTTAGATCTTGTGGGGAGCCCGTTCTTC	CASSLDLVGSPFF
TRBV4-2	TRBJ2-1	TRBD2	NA	TGTGCCAGCAGCCAACCTAGCGGGGACAACAATGAGCAGTTCTTC	CASSQPSGDNNEQFF
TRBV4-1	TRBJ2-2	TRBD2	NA	TGCGCCAGCAGCCAGTCTAGCGGGGGCACCGGGGAGCTGTTTTTT	CASSQSSGGTGELFF
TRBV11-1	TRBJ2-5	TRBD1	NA	TGTGCCAGCAGCTTACAGGGACAGAGGGAGACCCAGTACTTC	CASSLQGQRETQYF
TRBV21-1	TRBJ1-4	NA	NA	TGTGCCAGCAGCAATTACAGGCGGACTAATGAAAAACTGTTTTTT	CASSNYRRTNEKLFF
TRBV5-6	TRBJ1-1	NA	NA	TGTGCCAGCAGCTTAGGGAGGGCCTTGAACACTGAAGCTTTCTTT	CASSLGRALNTEAFF
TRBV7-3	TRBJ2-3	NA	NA	TGTGCCAGCAGCTTAATGGGCCTCGGGGTTCGGGGAGATACGCAGTATTTT	CASSLMGLGVRGDTQYF
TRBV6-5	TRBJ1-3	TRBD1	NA	TGTGCCAGCAGTCGGGACAGGGGAGACACCATATATTTT	CASSRDRGDTIYF
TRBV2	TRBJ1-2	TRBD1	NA	TGTGCCAGCAGAAGGGACAGGGGTAATGGCTACACCTTC	CASRRDRGNGYTF
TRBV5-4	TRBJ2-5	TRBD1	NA	TGTGCCAGCAGCTCCGGAGGACAGGGGCAAGAGACCCAGTACTTC	CASSSGGQGQETQYF
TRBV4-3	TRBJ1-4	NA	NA	TGCGCCAGCAGCCAAGATCACCTTGGGCCCTCTAATGAAAAACTGTTTTTT	CASSQDHLGPSNEKLFF
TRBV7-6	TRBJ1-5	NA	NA	TGTGCCAGTTGCCGGGACTACAATCAGCCCCAGCATTTT	CASCRDYNQPQHF
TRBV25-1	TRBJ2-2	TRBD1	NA	TGTGCCAGCAGGACAGGGCATGGGAGCTCGGAGCTGTTTTTT	CASRTGHGSSELFF
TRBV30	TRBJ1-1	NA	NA	TGTGCCTGGAGCCCTCGGAGGACAGTTCCTGAAGCTTTCTTT	CAWSPRRTVPEAFF
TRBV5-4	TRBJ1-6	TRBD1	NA	TGTGCCAGCAGTCCCGACAGGGGGCCTTCACCCCTCCACTTT	CASSPDRGPSPLHF
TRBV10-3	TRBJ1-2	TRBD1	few	TGTGCCAACGGACAGGGAACATCCTATGGCTACACCTTC	CANGQGTSYGYTF
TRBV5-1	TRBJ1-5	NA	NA	TGCGCCACAGCGGGACTAGTCCTAAGTTGCAATCAGCCCCAGCATTTT	CATAGLVLSCNQPQHF
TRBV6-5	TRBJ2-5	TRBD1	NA	TGTGCCAGCAGACGGACAGGGAGCCAAGAGACCCAGTACTTC	CASRRTGSQETQYF
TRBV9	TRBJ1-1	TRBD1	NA	TGTGCCAGCAGCCCCGGGGGACAGGGGTTTGGTGAAGCTTTCTTT	CASSPGGQGFGEAFF
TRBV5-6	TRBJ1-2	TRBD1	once	TGTGCCAGCAGCTTGGGGACAGGGGGCACCTATGGCTACACCTTC	CASSLGTGGTYGYTF
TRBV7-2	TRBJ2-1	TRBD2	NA	TGTGCCAGCAGCTTAGGACTAGCGGGGGTAGGCTGGCAGTTCTTC	CASSLGLAGVGWQFF
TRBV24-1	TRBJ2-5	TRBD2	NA	TGTGCCACCAGTCCATCCGGGGGGTACCAAGAGACCCAGTACTTC	CATSPSGGYQETQYF
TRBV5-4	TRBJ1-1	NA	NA	TGTGCCAGCAGCCCGGGCGGGGGGCGAACTGAAGCTTTCTTT	CASSPGGGRTEAFF
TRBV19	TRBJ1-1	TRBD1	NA	TGTGCCAGTAGCAGGGGACAGGTGAACACTGAAGCTTTCTTT	CASSRGQVNTEAFF
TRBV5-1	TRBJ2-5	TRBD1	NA	TGCGCCAGCAGCGATCAGGGGGTTCAAGAGACCCAGTACTTC	CASSDQGVQETQYF
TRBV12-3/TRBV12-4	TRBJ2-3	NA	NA	TGTGCCAGCAGTTTGGGCCCCACAGATACGCAGTATTTT	CASSLGPTDTQYF
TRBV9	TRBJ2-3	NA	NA	TGTGCCAGCAGCGCAAGACAGGCCTCAAGCACAGATACGCAGTATTTT	CASSARQASSTDTQYF
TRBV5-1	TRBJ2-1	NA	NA	TGCGCCAGCAGCTTGGGGGAGAACCCGCGCTCCTACAATGAGCAGTTCTTC	CASSLGENPRSYNEQFF
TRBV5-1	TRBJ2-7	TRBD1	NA	TGCGCCAGCAGCTTGGCCGAGGCAGGGGGTGCCTACGAGCAGTACTTC	CASSLAEAGGAYEQYF
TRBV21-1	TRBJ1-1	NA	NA	TGTGCCAGCAGCACAGGGACAGTGAACACTGAAGCTTTCTTT	CASSTGTVNTEAFF
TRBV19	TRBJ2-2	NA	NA	TGTGCCAGTAGCCCAAGGGGGGGGCTAGGGGAGCTGTTTTTT	CASSPRGGLGELFF
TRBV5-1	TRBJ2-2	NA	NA	TGCGCCAGCAGCTTGTCAGGCGCCGGGGAGCTGTTTTTT	CASSLSGAGELFF
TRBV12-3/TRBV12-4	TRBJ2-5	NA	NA	TGTGCCAGCAGCCCACCCCTCCGCGGGACCCAGTACTTC	CASSPPLRGTQYF